This TCR beta chain was observed in a study of STAT3 mutations in large granular lymphocyte leukemia. Overall study: Among longitudinally sequenced T-LGLL patients, roughly half had canonical activating STAT3 mutations detected. The study's findings and limits: TCR clonotype switching after therapy occurred in about 30% of the 18 patients. Every T-LGLL patient had at least one immunodominant TCRbeta clonotype.

A note on this clone: What it recognizes is unknown.

Data came from immunoSEQ multiplex PCR; TCRdb stores just in-frame clones and leaves some out. The data contain 2,000 to 2,500 clones, over 50% of them seen just once; the ten biggest clones take up 65% to 85%. V lost 3 bases to trimming and J lost 12 bases; unmatched junction nucleotides: 13. Germline V gives CDR1 GTSNPN, CDR2 SVGIG (reference sequence). This CDR3 comprises 13 residues. The chain recombines TRBV30 with TRBJ1-2; TRBD1 matches 7 bases. Sequenced input: peripheral blood mononuclear cells. The origin of this receptor is a man aged 60 to 75 with T-cell large granular lymphocyte leukemia. Some clones in this sample may be carry-over from other donors' samples. CDR3 amino acids: CAWSRTGGDRHTF. The CDR3 nucleotides read TGTGCCTGGAGCCGGACAGGCGGTGATCGACACACCTTC.